These 30 T cell receptor beta chains were all obtained from the same sample, sequenced in a study of long-term antiretroviral therapy in people with HIV (dated by TCRdb to the early 2020s). The immunoSEQ hsTCRB v3.0 assay was used at survey level resolution for TRB variable region sequencing. Held by TCRdb, this immuneACCESS table contains in-frame sequences only and omits some clones. Under half of the omission traces to an unresolved V gene where checked; the cause of the rest is unknown. The sample table contains about 24,000 clones; only one count was recorded for around 81% of them. The leading ten clones occupy around 16% of the sample. The sequences come from unsorted PBMCs, collected at the start of antiretroviral therapy, before treatment. These receptors all come from a woman between 18 and 29 years old with HIV.

The genes are TRBV5-4 and TRBJ2-5; TRBD1 aligns across 7 bases. CDR1 is SGHNT, CDR2 YYREEE, per germline (reference sequence). After removal of 4 bases from V and 4 bases from J, the junction contained 10 bases not matched to a gene. There are 15 residues in the CDR3. In DNA, the CDR3 is TGTGCCAGCAGCCTAGGGGGCCAGACGGGAGAGACCCAGTACTTC. This sequence encodes CASSLGGQTGETQYF. The whole variable domain, filled in from reference TRBV5-4 and TRBJ2-5, reads ETGVTQSPTHLIKTRGQQVTLRCSSQSGHNTVSWYQQALGQGPQFIFQYYREEENGRGNFPPRFSGLQFPNYSSELNVNALELDDSALYLCASSLGGQTGETQYFGPGTRLLVL.

This clone was seen a few times. This rearrangement joins TRBV30 to TRBJ1-2, with no clear D. The germline CDR1 and CDR2 sequences are GTSNPN and SVGIG (reference sequence). V dropped 8 bases and J dropped 0 bases, with 13 bases sitting between them. This CDR3 has 13 residues. The CDR3 bases are TGTGCCGGACTGAAGTTTTCTAACTATGGCTACACCTTC. Translating gives CAGLKFSNYGYTF.

This chain joins TRBV11-2 and TRBJ2-3, with 9 bases identical to TRBD2. The CDR3 sequence is 16 residues long. Trimming cost V 4 bases and J 0 bases; bases outside gene matches: 5. Germline V lookup: CDR1 SGHAT, CDR2 FQNNGV. The CDR3 DNA reads TGTGCCAGCAGCTCCCGACTAGCGGTGAGCACAGATACGCAGTATTTT. It is translated as CASSSRLAVSTDTQYF.

V is TRBV6-1 and J is TRBJ1-5; D might be TRBD1 (6 bases). Trimming shortened V by 3 bases and J by 4 bases, and 13 bases separated the two germline ends. This CDR3 contains 15 residues. CDR1 is MNHNS, CDR2 SASEGT, per germline. The CDR3 spells CASSEPRGPNQPQHF. The CDR3, as DNA: TGTGCCAGCAGTGAGCCCAGGGGCCCAAATCAGCCCCAGCATTTT.

This chain joins TRBV15 and TRBJ1-1; 8 bases match TRBD1. Germline V gives CDR1 LNHNV, CDR2 YYDKDF (reference sequence). The CDR3 length is 20 residues. V lost 3 bases, J lost 1 base, and 19 bases stayed unmatched. The CDR3 region is CATSRDLPGWTGIGNTEAFF. CDR3 in DNA: TGTGCCACCAGCAGGGATCTACCCGGATGGACAGGGATTGGGAACACTGAAGCTTTCTTT.

This clone was found a few times. The V gene is TRBV11-2, the J gene TRBJ2-5; 12 bases are a match to TRBD2. The CDR3 has 15 amino acids. The germline CDR1 and CDR2 sequences are SGHAT and FQNNGV. The V segment lost 5 bases and the J segment 4 bases; nucleotides outside the gene matches: 5. The CDR3 DNA sequence: TGTGCCAGCAGCGAGAGACTAGCGGGAGCAGAGACCCAGTACTTC. Its protein product is CASSERLAGAETQYF.

The rearrangement links TRBV7-9 to TRBJ2-1; D is ambiguous. CDR1 is SEHNR, CDR2 FQNEAQ, per germline (reference sequence). This CDR3 region has 16 residues. V dropped 0 bases and J dropped 3 bases, with 12 bases sitting between them. The CDR3 nucleotides are TGTGCCAGCAGCTTAGCGAAAGGAGAGCGCTACAATGAGCAGTTCTTC. Amino acid sequence: CASSLAKGERYNEQFF.

The chain's CDR3 is CASSLGGGGYTF. The DNA of the CDR3 is TGTGCCAGCAGCTTAGGTGGGGGCGGCTACACCTTC. The chain couples TRBV7-9 to TRBJ1-2, with a weak D call TRBD1 (6 bases). V was trimmed by 1 base and J by 8 bases, leaving 8 bases between them. The CDR3 extends over 12 amino acids. Germline assignment: CDR1 SEHNR and CDR2 FQNEAQ (reference sequence).

A note on this clone: A read error may account for a junction end that differs from germline. As DNA, the CDR3 is TGTGCCATCAGTGCAGAAGACTACGAGCAGTACTTC. Its translation is CAISAEDYEQYF. V is TRBV6-6 and J is TRBJ2-7; D gene uncertain. Germline-derived CDR1 and CDR2 are MNHNY and SVGAGI (reference sequence). This CDR3 is 12 amino acids long.

The genes are TRBV7-8 and TRBJ2-7; 7 bases are a match to TRBD2. The length of the CDR3 is 11 residues. Germline V gene sequence: CDR1 SGHVS, CDR2 FQNEAQ. V dropped 7 bases and J dropped 7; count of bases not matched to a gene: 4. The CDR3 DNA follows: TGTGCCAGCACCTACGGGGGGGAGCAGTACTTC. Its translation: CASTYGGEQYF.

The chain links TRBV19 to TRBJ2-7; either TRBD1 or TRBD2 may supply D (5 bases each). The V gene lost 4 bases and the J gene lost 3 bases, with 13 bases spanning the gap. The CDR3 extends over 14 amino acids. Germline assignment: CDR1 LNHDA and CDR2 SQIVND (reference sequence). The CDR3 spells CASSTPGRLYEQYF. CDR3 in DNA: TGTGCCAGTAGTACGCCGGGACGGCTCTACGAGCAGTACTTC.

The chain is built from TRBV21-1 and TRBJ1-1. TRBV21-1 is given as a pseudogene. This CDR3 is 13 amino acids long. CDR3 residues: CASSKGGDTEAFF. In DNA form, the CDR3 reads TGTGCCAGCAGCAAAGGAGGGGACACTGAAGCTTTCTTT.

Points on this clone: An end of the junction differs from the germline gene, which may be a read error. DNA of the CDR3: TGTGCCACCAGCGGAGAGGGGCGCGGGGATACGCAGTATTTT. Residues: CATSGEGRGDTQYF. The chain employs TRBV15 and TRBJ2-3; either TRBD1 or TRBD2 may supply D (5 bases each). CDR3 size: 14 residues. The V gene's germline CDR1 is LNHNV and CDR2 YYDKDF (reference sequence). Based on the CDR3 plus reference TRBV15 and TRBJ2-3, the full variable domain is DAMVIQNPRYQVTQFGKPVTLSCSQTLNHNVMYWYQQKSSQAPKLLFHYYDKDFNNEADTPDNFQSRRPNTSFCFLDIRSPGLGDTAMYLCATSGEGRGDTQYFGPGTRLTVL.

This clone was observed once. V gene TRBV27 combines with J gene TRBJ2-7; D gene ambiguous. There are 14 residues in the CDR3. The V end was cut by 6 bases, the J end by 5 bases, with 17 bases between. CDR1 MNHEY and CDR2 SMNVEV come from the germline V gene (reference sequence). The CDR3 coding sequence is TGTGCCAGCAGCCTTCGGGTTCAAACCCACGAGCAGTACTTC. This encodes CASSLRVQTHEQYF.

Comments on this clone: The sample holds other DNA sequences that translate to the same CDR3. V usage is TRBV6-5 and J usage is TRBJ2-2; D not resolved. V lost 0 bases and J lost 5, with 4 bases in between. Germline values: CDR1 MNHEY, CDR2 SVGAGI. The CDR3 contains 13 residues. The CDR3 reads CASSYSQTGELFF. The CDR3 DNA follows: TGTGCCAGCAGTTACTCGCAAACCGGGGAGCTGTTTTTT.

This chain uses TRBV6-5 with TRBJ1-3; tentatively, D is TRBD1 (6 bases). The CDR3 is 15 residues long. Trimming removed 6 bases from V and 2 bases from J, with 14 bases in between. The germline CDR1 and CDR2 sequences are MNHEY and SVGAGI. The chain's CDR3 is CASREQGVAGNTIYF. The CDR3 nucleotides are TGTGCCAGCAGGGAACAGGGAGTAGCTGGAAACACCATATATTTT.

This clone was observed a single time. This chain links TRBV4-2 with TRBJ2-1; D is possibly TRBD1 (5 bases). The ends were cut back, 3 bases at V and 9 bases at J, with 18 bases in the middle. Germline lookup yields CDR1 LGHNA and CDR2 YNFKEQ. The CDR3 runs 15 residues. The CDR3 DNA is TGTGCCAGCAGCCAGGCTGGGGCGCGAACGGGTGAGCAGTTCTTC. Amino acid sequence: CASSQAGARTGEQFF.

The chain links TRBV11-3 to TRBJ1-1; D is possibly TRBD1 (5 bases). Germline V CDR1 and CDR2: SGHNT, YENEEA. The CDR3 spans 14 residues. V lost 2 bases and J 5 bases, leaving 12 bases between the germline ends. The chain's CDR3 is CASSLSGGGTEAFF. In DNA form, the CDR3 reads TGTGCCAGCAGCTTATCCGGGGGAGGTACTGAAGCTTTCTTT.

The chain joins TRBV5-4 to TRBJ2-7, with a tentative D call TRBD2 (6 bases). The length of the CDR3 is 13 residues. CDR1 is SGHNT, CDR2 YYREEE, per germline (reference sequence). V shed 2 bases and J shed 3 bases, with 9 bases lying between them. In DNA form, the CDR3 reads TGTGCCAGCAGCTTCCCGCGGGGCTACGAGCAGTACTTC. Translation: CASSFPRGYEQYF. The full variable domain, rest sourced from reference TRBV5-4 and TRBJ2-7, is ETGVTQSPTHLIKTRGQQVTLRCSSQSGHNTVSWYQQALGQGPQFIFQYYREEENGRGNFPPRFSGLQFPNYSSELNVNALELDDSALYLCASSFPRGYEQYFGPGTRLTVT.

The CDR3 here is CASSLRAGRNTEAFF. The CDR3 DNA sequence: TGTGCCAGCAGCTTACGAGCTGGTAGGAACACTGAAGCTTTCTTT. The chain links TRBV11-1 to TRBJ1-1; D not resolved. CDR1 is SGHAT, CDR2 FQDESV, per germline (reference sequence). This CDR3 contains 15 residues. Trimming took 2 bases from V and 1 from J, leaving 11 bases between them.

This clone was picked up a small number of times. This sequence joins TRBV19 and TRBJ2-1, with D uncertain. V was clipped by 2 bases and J by 3 bases, with 11 bases between them. CDR1 and CDR2 (germline): LNHDA, SQIVND (reference sequence). The CDR3 is 15 residues long. The CDR3 protein is CASSISRGVYNEQFF. DNA for the CDR3: TGTGCCAGTAGTATATCTCGAGGTGTCTACAATGAGCAGTTCTTC.

The V call is TRBV19, the J call TRBJ2-1; 8 bases match TRBD2. V shed 5 bases, J shed 0 bases, and the junction held 6 bases outside the gene matches. CDR3 length: 16 residues. Looked up from germline, CDR1 is LNHDA and CDR2 is SQIVND (reference sequence). In DNA, the CDR3 is TGTGCCAGTAGTCGCGCCGGGACTAGCTCCTACAATGAGCAGTTCTTC. Translating it yields CASSRAGTSSYNEQFF.

The rearrangement links TRBV5-1 to TRBJ2-7; unclear D gene. The CDR3 spans 11 residues. Germline CDR1 reads SGHRS; CDR2 reads YFSETQ. V was cut by 0 bases and J by 9 bases, with 7 bases left in between. The CDR3 nucleotides are TGCGCCAGCAGCTTGGAAGGTACGCAGTACTTC. The encoded protein is CASSLEGTQYF.

By its share, this clone is medium-sized. The chain has TRBV7-9 and TRBJ2-7, with TRBD1 matching 8 bases. This CDR3 has 15 residues. Trimming cost V 5 bases and J 1 base; bases outside gene matches: 7. In germline, CDR1 is SEHNR, CDR2 FQNEAQ (reference sequence). DNA of the CDR3: TGTGCCAGCAGCCCCCACCAGGGGGCATCCTACGAGCAGTACTTC. Amino acids: CASSPHQGASYEQYF.

The J gene is TRBJ1-3, the V gene TRBV4-1; D is possibly TRBD1 (6 bases). The germline V gene has CDR1 MGHRA and CDR2 YSYEKL. V was trimmed by 3 bases and J by 2 bases, leaving 14 bases between them. The CDR3 totals 16 residues. This chain's CDR3 is CASSQKDRYPGNTIYF. The CDR3 coding sequence is TGCGCCAGCAGCCAGAAAGACAGGTACCCTGGAAACACCATATATTTT.

In DNA form, the CDR3 reads TGTGCCAGCCCCCCGGAAACCAAAAACATTCAGTACTTC. Its protein is CASPPETKNIQYF. The rearrangement joins TRBV27 to TRBJ2-4; no clear D gene. The V gene's germline CDR1 is MNHEY and CDR2 SMNVEV (reference sequence). The CDR3 has 13 residues. The ends were cut back, 8 bases at V and 2 bases at J, with 10 bases in the middle.

The rearrangement uses TRBV19 and TRBJ2-7, with D unresolved. This CDR3 contains 14 residues. Per germline, CDR1 LNHDA and CDR2 SQIVND (reference sequence). V dropped 5 bases and J dropped 1 base, with 12 bases sitting between them. Written as DNA, the CDR3 is TGTGCCAGTAGTGACGGACCCCGTTCCTACGAGCAGTACTTC. It encodes CASSDGPRSYEQYF.

This clone was detected only a few times. The chain is built from TRBV9 and TRBJ2-3; 8 bases map to TRBD2. Trimming at V came to 4 bases and at J to 2 bases, leaving 9 bases not matched to a gene. CDR1 and CDR2 from the germline V gene are SGDLS and YYNGEE. There are 16 residues in the CDR3. The DNA of the CDR3 is TGTGCCAGCAGCTCCGGGTTAGCGGGGTTCACAGATACGCAGTATTTT. Residues: CASSSGLAGFTDTQYF.

The rearrangement uses TRBV19 and TRBJ1-5; maybe TRBD1 (5 bases). The length of the CDR3 is 16 residues. Between the trimmed V and J ends, which lost 7 bases and 4 bases, there was a span of 20 bases. From germline, CDR1 is LNHDA and CDR2 SQIVND (reference sequence). The CDR3 loop is CASIGGSGSDNQPQHF. For the CDR3, the DNA is TGTGCCAGTATTGGGGGTTCAGGGAGTGATAATCAGCCCCAGCATTTT.

J is TRBJ1-2 and V is TRBV6-5, with a weak D call TRBD1 (5 bases). V lost 0 bases and J lost 5, with 7 bases in between. Germline CDR1 and CDR2: MNHEY and SVGAGI. This CDR3 has 13 residues. CDR3 protein: CASSYSGPYGYTF. In nucleotides, the CDR3 is TGTGCCAGCAGTTACTCGGGACCGTATGGCTACACCTTC.